The rows below give T cell receptor beta chains drawn from one sample of a study of human T cells and chemical hapten exposure. TCRdb called the RACE reads again in MiXCR, with one record for every CDR3 protein. The repertoire holds 180,000 or so distinct CDR3 sequences, with about 25% as singletons. The sequencing used whole blood, collected in connection with sensitization to the hapten diphenylcyclopropenone (DPC). These receptors all stem from a woman aged 40-49 years with alopecia areata. Some clones in this sample may be carry-over from other donors' samples. Each CDR3 is given with its conserved first and last residue. A D gene is named only where the DNA matches it firmly. Clone size is not always given. Where it is, it says once, few, many or a class for expanded clones.

j_call d_call clone_size v_call cdr3_nt cdr3_aa
TRBJ2-7 TRBD1 few TRBV27 TGTGCCAGCAGTTTAAGAGGTGTAGGACAGGGGGCAGGAGAGCAGTACTTC CASSLRGVGQGAGEQYF
TRBJ1-4 - - TRBV28 TGTGCCAGCAGTCAGGCCTCAGAAAAACTGTTTTTT CASSQASEKLFF
TRBJ2-7 TRBD1 few TRBV28 TGTGCCAGCAGTTTATCGAGGACAGGCTCCTACGAGCAGTACTTC CASSLSRTGSYEQYF
TRBJ2-7 - - TRBV3-1 TGTGCCAGCAGTCTTAACTCCGGGACACCGAGCTCCTACGAGCAGTACTTC CASSLNSGTPSSYEQYF
TRBJ2-7 TRBD1 - TRBV6-5 TGTGCCAGCAGTTCCGACCTGACAGGGGTCCACGAGCAGTACTTC CASSSDLTGVHEQYF
TRBJ2-3 - once TRBV7-2 TGTGCCAGCAGCTTACAGGGAGTAACGACAGATACGCAGTATTTT CASSLQGVTTDTQYF
TRBJ2-2 - many TRBV29-1 TGCAGCGTTGAAAGGTCGAACACCGGGGAGCTGTTTTTT CSVERSNTGELFF
TRBJ2-1 - few TRBV4-2 TGTGCCAGCAGCCAAGGATCGGCTAGCTCCTACAATGAGCAGTTCTTC CASSQGSASSYNEQFF
TRBJ2-7 - few TRBV7-2 TGTGCCAGCAGCTTAGGGGGGCTTGGGGAGCAGTACTTC CASSLGGLGEQYF
TRBJ2-1 - - TRBV28 TGTGCCAGCAGTTTATATAGCCTTTCCTACAATGAGCAGTTCTTC CASSLYSLSYNEQFF
TRBJ2-3 - few TRBV7-9 TGTGCCAGCAGCTTAGCCCCAGATACGCAGTATTTT CASSLAPDTQYF
TRBJ2-7 - - TRBV7-2 TGTGCCAGCAGCTTAGGGGGGGGCAGTGGCGAGCAGTACTTC CASSLGGGSGEQYF
TRBJ2-2 TRBD2 - TRBV10-3 TGTGCCATCAGTGCGTCAACAACAGGACTAGCAGGCGGGGAGCTGTTTTTT CAISASTTGLAGGELFF
TRBJ2-2 - - TRBV19 TGTGCCAGTATGGAAGTGGCGAACACCGGGGAGCTGTTTTTT CASMEVANTGELFF